Shown below are 18 T cell receptor beta chains from a single sample sequenced in a study of siplizumab effects on memory and regulatory T cells. Sequenced by immunoSEQ multiplex PCR; TCRdb stores in-frame clones only, minus some. This table holds over 95,000 clones, roughly 93% found once. The material sequenced was non-Treg CD4+ T cells sorted from blood. Receptor source: a human donor in good health.

The V gene is TRBV5-1, the J gene TRBJ1-3; no firm D call. Germline V gives CDR1 SGHRS, CDR2 YFSETQ. V lost 1 base and J lost 2, with 13 bases in between. The CDR3 extends over 16 amino acids. Here the CDR3 DNA reads TGCGCCAGCAGCTTGTATGAGTTGCTGACTGGAAACACCATATATTTT. Protein: CASSLYELLTGNTIYF.

Only one count was recorded for this clone. This chain connects TRBV7-2 to TRBJ1-1; D gene unclear. CDR1 and CDR2 (germline): SGHTA, FQGNSA. The V end lost 1 base, the J end lost 0 bases, and 12 bases lay between the germline ends. The CDR3 extends over 16 amino acids. CDR3 nucleotide sequence: TGTGCCAGCAGCTTAGGCGTGAGCAGCCTGAACACTGAAGCTTTCTTT. Translation: CASSLGVSSLNTEAFF.

The chain employs TRBV19 and TRBJ1-1, with D hard to call. Germline assignment: CDR1 LNHDA and CDR2 SQIVND (reference sequence). This CDR3 comprises 14 residues. V was shortened by 10 bases and J by 0 bases, with 15 bases between the two germline ends. DNA of the CDR3: TGTGCCACCAAGTGGACGGGGATGAACACTGAAGCTTTCTTT. Amino acid sequence: CATKWTGMNTEAFF.

This clone was recorded once. This chain links TRBV27 with TRBJ2-7, with D possibly matching TRBD1 (7 bases). V gave up 1 base and J gave up 4 bases, with 11 bases separating them. Germline V gives CDR1 MNHEY, CDR2 SMNVEV (reference sequence). The CDR3 length is 14 residues. CDR3 in amino acids: CASSLFPGGYEQYF. The CDR3 DNA sequence: TGTGCCAGCAGTTTATTTCCAGGGGGGTACGAGCAGTACTTC.

CDR3 amino acids: CASSSGAAGVPHGYTF. The CDR3 bases are TGTGCCAGCAGCTCCGGGGCGGCAGGGGTCCCACATGGCTACACCTTC. This chain joins TRBV7-8 and TRBJ1-2; the D gene is possibly TRBD1 (6 bases). The ends were cut back, 4 bases at V and 6 bases at J, with 21 bases in the middle. The germline V gene has CDR1 SGHVS and CDR2 FQNEAQ. The length of the CDR3 is 16 residues. The whole variable domain, filled in from reference TRBV7-8 and TRBJ1-2, reads GAGVSQSPRYKVAKRGQDVALRCDPISGHVSLFWYQQALGQGPEFLTYFQNEAQLDKSGLPSDRFFAERPEGSVSTLKIQRTQQEDSAVYLCASSSGAAGVPHGYTFGSGTRLTVV.

The chain employs TRBV5-6 and TRBJ1-1, with D unresolved. CDR1 and CDR2 from the germline V gene are SGHDT and YYEEEE. The V end was cut by 0 bases, the J end by 2 bases, with 5 bases between. There are 13 residues in the CDR3. Here the CDR3 reads CASSLADNTEAFF. The CDR3, as DNA: TGTGCCAGCAGCTTGGCGGACAACACTGAAGCTTTCTTT.

CDR3 amino acids: CASKASGVATGELFF. CDR3 DNA: TGTGCCAGCAAGGCTAGCGGGGTGGCCACCGGGGAGCTGTTTTTT. This chain links TRBV2 with TRBJ2-2; TRBD2 matches at 9 bases. CDR3 size: 15 residues. Germline trimming cut 7 bases from V and 4 bases from J; bases unmatched to any gene: 7. Germline V gene sequence: CDR1 SNHLY, CDR2 FYNNEI.

The V call is TRBV18, the J call TRBJ2-6; D not resolved. Germline CDR1 KGHSH, CDR2 LQKENI. The V gene lost 7 bases and the J gene lost 0 bases, with 7 bases spanning the gap. The CDR3 spans 14 residues. This CDR3 reads CASFPSSGANVLTF. The CDR3 nucleotides are TGTGCCAGCTTCCCAAGCTCTGGGGCCAACGTCCTGACTTTC.

V is TRBV6-1 and J is TRBJ2-7, with D possibly being TRBD1 (5 bases). Deletions cut 2 bases from V and 0 bases from J, with 11 bases between. The CDR3 is made up of 15 amino acids. CDR1 is MNHNS, CDR2 SASEGT, per germline. The CDR3 DNA reads as TGTGCCAGCAGTGAACGTCCAGGGCCCTCCTACGAGCAGTACTTC. Its protein is CASSERPGPSYEQYF.

The rearrangement links TRBV11-3 to TRBJ2-7; D may match TRBD1 or TRBD2 (5 bases each). V was shortened by 0 bases and J by 0 bases, with 9 bases between the two germline ends. CDR3 length: 15 amino acids. The germline gives CDR1 SGHNT, CDR2 YENEEA. The CDR3 DNA sequence: TGTGCCAGCAGCTTAGATCCAGGGAGCTCCTACGAGCAGTACTTC. This encodes CASSLDPGSSYEQYF.

This chain links TRBV6-4 with TRBJ1-1, with D tentatively TRBD1 (5 bases). The CDR3 spans 13 residues. Germline CDR1 is MRHNA and CDR2 is SNTAGT. V lost 1 base and J lost 8, with 11 bases in between. In DNA, the CDR3 is TGTGCCAGCAGTGACTTCGCTGAGGGGGAAGCTTTCTTT. It yields the protein CASSDFAEGEAFF.

V is TRBV2 and J is TRBJ2-3, with 10 bases matching TRBD1. CDR3 length equals 13 residues. Germline lookup yields CDR1 SNHLY and CDR2 FYNNEI. The junction had 0 bases not matched to a gene; V was cut back by 6 bases and J by 3 bases. CDR3 in DNA: TGTGCCAGCAGGGGACAGGGGACAGATACGCAGTATTTT. It yields the protein CASRGQGTDTQYF.

The V call is TRBV2, the J call TRBJ2-2; 8 bases map to TRBD2. J was trimmed by 5 bases and V by 6 bases; bases with no gene match: 5. The germline CDR1 and CDR2 sequences are SNHLY and FYNNEI. This CDR3 is 14 amino acids long. The CDR3 nucleotides are TGTGCCAGCAGGGGACTAGGAGGGACCGGGGAGCTGTTTTTT. Translation: CASRGLGGTGELFF. The full variable domain, rest sourced from reference TRBV2 and TRBJ2-2, is EPEVTQTPSHQVTQMGQEVILRCVPISNHLYFYWYRQILGQKVEFLVSFYNNEISEKSEIFDDQFSVERPDGSNFTLKIRSTKLEDSAMYFCASRGLGGTGELFFGEGSRLTVL.

V gene TRBV11-3 combines with J gene TRBJ1-6; D may be TRBD1 (5 bases). CDR3 length equals 15 residues. Germline lookup yields CDR1 SGHNT and CDR2 YENEEA. With 4 bases removed from V and 6 bases from J, the gap between germline ends came to 13 bases. DNA for the CDR3: TGTGCCAGCAGCTCCCGGGACGAGCCTAATTCACCCCTCCACTTT. The encoded protein is CASSSRDEPNSPLHF.

The chain has TRBV28 and TRBJ1-4, with D maybe TRBD1 (6 bases). Trimming took off 3 bases at V and 8 bases at J, with 13 bases between the two ends. CDR3 length: 14 residues. Germline V gene lookup returns CDR1 MDHEN and CDR2 SYDVKM. The CDR3 sequence: CASSLLQGEEKLFF. The CDR3 DNA is TGTGCCAGCAGTTTGTTACAGGGCGAAGAAAAACTGTTTTTT.

The CDR3 nucleotides are TGTGCCAGCAGCACCCAACAGGGGGTGAACACTGAAGCTTTCTTT. Translated: CASSTQQGVNTEAFF. The gene calls are TRBV5-5 and TRBJ1-1; 8 bases map to TRBD1. The V gene's germline CDR1 is SGHKS and CDR2 YYEKEE (reference sequence). The CDR3 extends over 15 amino acids. Trimming at V came to 4 bases and at J to 0 bases, leaving 5 bases not matched to a gene.

The chain has TRBV2 and TRBJ1-5; possible D gene TRBD1, 6 bases. This CDR3 spans 17 amino acids. With 5 bases removed from V and 2 bases from J, the gap between germline ends came to 19 bases. Germline V gene lookup returns CDR1 SNHLY and CDR2 FYNNEI. The CDR3 loop is CASSREVGGWGNQPQHF. The CDR3 region has the DNA TGTGCCAGCAGTCGGGAGGTGGGGGGCTGGGGCAATCAGCCCCAGCATTTT.

J is TRBJ2-3 and V is TRBV9; 14 nucleotides match TRBD2. V gave up 3 bases and J gave up 2 bases; unmatched junction bases: 8. The CDR3 extends over 18 amino acids. The germline CDR1 and CDR2 sequences are SGDLS and YYNGEE. The CDR3 protein is CASSAGTSGGLTTDTQYF. The CDR3 DNA reads TGTGCCAGCAGCGCGGGGACTAGCGGGGGCCTAACCACAGATACGCAGTATTTT. Filled out from reference TRBV9 and TRBJ2-3, the complete variable domain reads DSGVTQTPKHLITATGQRVTLRCSPRSGDLSVYWYQQSLDQGLQFLIQYYNGEERAKGNILERFSAQQFPDLHSELNLSSLELGDSALYFCASSAGTSGGLTTDTQYFGPGTRLTVL.